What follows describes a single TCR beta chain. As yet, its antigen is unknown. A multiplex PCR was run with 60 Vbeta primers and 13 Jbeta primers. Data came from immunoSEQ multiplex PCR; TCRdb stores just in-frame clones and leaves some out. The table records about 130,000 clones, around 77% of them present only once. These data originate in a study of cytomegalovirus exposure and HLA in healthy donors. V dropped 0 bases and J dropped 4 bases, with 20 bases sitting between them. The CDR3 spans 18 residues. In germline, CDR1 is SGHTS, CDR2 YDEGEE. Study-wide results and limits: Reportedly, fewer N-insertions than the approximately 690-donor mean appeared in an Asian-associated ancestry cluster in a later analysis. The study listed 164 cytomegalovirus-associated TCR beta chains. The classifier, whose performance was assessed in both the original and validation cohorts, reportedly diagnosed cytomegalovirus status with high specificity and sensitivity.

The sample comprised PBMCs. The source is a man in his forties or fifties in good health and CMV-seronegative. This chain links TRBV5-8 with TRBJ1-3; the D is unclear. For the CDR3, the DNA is TGTGCCAGCAGCTTGGCCGGGGTGACCCGGGGTACCGGAAACACCATATATTTT. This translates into CASSLAGVTRGTGNTIYF.